This TCR beta chain originates from a study of radiation and T cells in renal cell carcinoma. The time point here: blood 2 weeks post-SBRT. The sample's treatment: 15 Gy SBRT to primary tumor, nephrectomy 4 weeks later. The ends lost 6 bases at V and 2 bases at J; junction bases unmatched: 7. Germline V gives CDR1 MNHEY, CDR2 SMNVEV (reference sequence). The CDR3 covers 14 residues. The repertoire was sequenced with immunoSEQ multiplex PCR; TCRdb's copy has only in-frame clones and lacks some. The repertoire includes roughly 120,000 clones, 70% to 90% of them detected once, and approximately 2% sits in the top ten.

The genes are TRBV27 and TRBJ2-7, with 7 nucleotides matching TRBD1. The TCR comes from an older woman with renal cell carcinoma. This sample comprised blood, obtained from a patient whose treatment included radiotherapy and nephrectomy. The CDR3 DNA is TGTGCCAGCAGCCTCCGAGGACAGGCCTACGAGCAGTACTTC. The encoded protein is CASSLRGQAYEQYF.